This TCR beta chain originates from a study of cytomegalovirus exposure and HLA in healthy donors. Amplification used 60 Vbeta primers and 13 Jbeta primers. Using immunoSEQ multiplex PCR, the repertoire was profiled, and TCRdb retains in-frame clones only, with some absent. The sample lists 95,000 to 100,000 clones; over 80% were seen once. The CDR3 consists of 16 residues. The V segment lost 9 bases and the J segment 2 bases; nucleotides outside the gene matches: 11. Germline V gene lookup returns CDR1 MDHEN and CDR2 SYDVKM. This TCR was recovered from a female donor in good health and CMV-seropositive. The sequenced sample was PBMCs. The J gene is TRBJ2-3, the V gene TRBV28, with TRBD1 identical over 10 bases. CDR3 sequence: CAREPRGTGVTDTQYF. The CDR3 region has the DNA TGTGCCAGGGAACCGCGGGGGACAGGGGTCACAGATACGCAGTATTTT.